A selection of T cell receptor beta chains follows, all from one sample in a study of blood T cell repertoires in COVID-19. Profiled with immunoSEQ multiplex PCR; TCRdb holds only in-frame clones, not every one. The sample consists of 300,000 to 400,000 clones, more than 90% of them appearing once. What was sequenced was PBMCs or T cells enriched from blood (not recorded which). The receptors stem from a man in his fifties or sixties who had recovered from COVID-19. Both conserved end residues are part of each CDR3. Fields, in order: clone size, V gene, D gene, J gene, CDR3 protein, CDR3 DNA. D genes are given only for firm matches. Size tells how often a clone was seen (once, few, many) or the class of an expanded clone, and some rows leave it out.

clone size: .
V gene: TRBV5-4
D gene: .
J gene: TRBJ1-1
CDR3 protein: CASKEGTNTEAFF
CDR3 DNA: TGTGCCAGCAAGGAGGGAACGAACACTGAAGCTTTCTTT

clone size: .
V gene: TRBV9
D gene: TRBD2
J gene: TRBJ2-5
CDR3 protein: CASSVGGTSFETQYF
CDR3 DNA: TGTGCCAGCAGCGTAGGAGGGACTAGCTTTGAGACCCAGTACTTC

clone size: .
V gene: TRBV7-6
D gene: .
J gene: TRBJ2-3
CDR3 protein: CASSPPRERGTDTQYF
CDR3 DNA: TGTGCCAGCAGCCCCCCACGGGAGAGAGGCACAGATACGCAGTATTTT

clone size: .
V gene: TRBV4-1
D gene: .
J gene: TRBJ2-1
CDR3 protein: CASSQARGLAVYNEQFF
CDR3 DNA: TGCGCCAGCAGCCAAGCCAGGGGGCTAGCGGTCTACAATGAGCAGTTCTTC

clone size: .
V gene: TRBV30
D gene: TRBD2
J gene: TRBJ2-3
CDR3 protein: CAWSQWGGIADTQYF
CDR3 DNA: TGTGCCTGGAGTCAATGGGGGGGAATTGCAGATACGCAGTATTTT

clone size: .
V gene: TRBV29-1
D gene: .
J gene: TRBJ2-1
CDR3 protein: CSTAGRHNEQFF
CDR3 DNA: TGCAGCACCGCGGGACGCCACAATGAGCAGTTCTTC

clone size: .
V gene: TRBV7-9
D gene: TRBD2
J gene: TRBJ2-5
CDR3 protein: CASSFPTSGRGQETQYF
CDR3 DNA: TGTGCCAGCAGCTTCCCGACTAGCGGGAGGGGTCAAGAGACCCAGTACTTC

clone size: few
V gene: TRBV15
D gene: .
J gene: TRBJ1-4
CDR3 protein: CATSPRRTVFELFF
CDR3 DNA: TGTGCCACCAGCCCCCGGAGGACAGTATTTGAACTGTTTTTT

clone size: .
V gene: TRBV30
D gene: .
J gene: TRBJ2-7
CDR3 protein: CAWSVLSGSEQYF
CDR3 DNA: TGTGCCTGGAGTGTACTTTCAGGTAGCGAGCAGTACTTC

clone size: .
V gene: TRBV5-1
D gene: .
J gene: TRBJ2-5
CDR3 protein: CASSLAGRQETQYF
CDR3 DNA: TGCGCCAGCAGCTTGGCAGGGCGGCAAGAGACCCAGTACTTC

clone size: .
V gene: TRBV4-2
D gene: TRBD2
J gene: TRBJ2-1
CDR3 protein: CASSQLYLSGGIPNEQFF
CDR3 DNA: TGTGCCAGCAGCCAGCTCTATCTTAGCGGGGGGATACCGAATGAGCAGTTCTTC

clone size: once
V gene: TRBV5-1
D gene: .
J gene: TRBJ1-4
CDR3 protein: CASSILSTTGEKLFF
CDR3 DNA: TGCGCCAGCAGCATCCTCTCAACCACGGGTGAAAAACTGTTTTTT

clone size: once
V gene: TRBV3-1/TRBV3-2
D gene: .
J gene: TRBJ1-1
CDR3 protein: CASSQRGQNTEAFF
CDR3 DNA: TGTGCCAGCAGCCAGAGAGGACAGAACACTGAAGCTTTCTTT

clone size: .
V gene: TRBV2
D gene: .
J gene: TRBJ1-5
CDR3 protein: CASSQLTGGSTQHF
CDR3 DNA: TGTGCCAGCAGCCAACTCACGGGGGGGTCGACCCAGCATTTT

clone size: .
V gene: TRBV3-1/TRBV3-2
D gene: .
J gene: TRBJ2-1
CDR3 protein: CASSHSRYEQFF
CDR3 DNA: TGTGCCAGCAGCCACTCCCGGTATGAGCAGTTCTTC

clone size: few
V gene: TRBV12-3/TRBV12-4
D gene: .
J gene: TRBJ1-1
CDR3 protein: CASAFRGTEAFF
CDR3 DNA: TGTGCCAGCGCTTTCAGGGGTACTGAAGCTTTCTTT

clone size: .
V gene: TRBV5-1
D gene: TRBD2
J gene: TRBJ2-7
CDR3 protein: CASSADGGYGGYEQYF
CDR3 DNA: TGCGCCAGCAGCGCCGACGGGGGGTACGGTGGCTACGAGCAGTACTTC

clone size: .
V gene: TRBV10-3
D gene: TRBD1
J gene: TRBJ2-2
CDR3 protein: CAISDLPGGNTGELFF
CDR3 DNA: TGTGCCATCAGTGACCTCCCAGGGGGAAACACCGGGGAGCTGTTTTTT

clone size: .
V gene: TRBV7-9
D gene: .
J gene: TRBJ2-7
CDR3 protein: CASSFSRGSYEQYF
CDR3 DNA: TGTGCCAGCAGCTTTTCCAGGGGCTCCTACGAGCAGTACTTC

clone size: .
V gene: TRBV7-9
D gene: .
J gene: TRBJ1-4
CDR3 protein: CASSLSGLNEKLFF
CDR3 DNA: TGTGCCAGCAGCTTAAGCGGTCTTAATGAAAAACTGTTTTTT

clone size: .
V gene: TRBV27
D gene: .
J gene: TRBJ1-4
CDR3 protein: CASSHAGGGKLFF
CDR3 DNA: TGTGCCAGCAGCCACGCGGGGGGCGGAAAACTGTTTTTT

clone size: .
V gene: TRBV2
D gene: .
J gene: TRBJ1-5
CDR3 protein: CASRGGAISVQPQHF
CDR3 DNA: TGTGCCAGCAGGGGGGGAGCTATCAGCGTTCAGCCCCAGCATTTT

clone size: .
V gene: TRBV24-1
D gene: .
J gene: TRBJ2-1
CDR3 protein: CATSHPGDGVDEQFF
CDR3 DNA: TGTGCCACCTCCCACCCGGGGGATGGGGTCGATGAGCAGTTCTTC

clone size: .
V gene: TRBV11-3
D gene: .
J gene: TRBJ2-3
CDR3 protein: CASRIGSSTDTQYF
CDR3 DNA: TGTGCCAGCAGGATCGGTAGTAGCACAGATACGCAGTATTTT

clone size: .
V gene: TRBV4-2
D gene: TRBD1
J gene: TRBJ2-7
CDR3 protein: CASSQDPLGQGIYEQYF
CDR3 DNA: TGTGCCAGCAGCCAAGACCCACTGGGACAGGGGATCTACGAGCAGTACTTC

clone size: once
V gene: TRBV29-1
D gene: TRBD2
J gene: TRBJ2-5
CDR3 protein: CSVVRGTSGSQTQYF
CDR3 DNA: TGCAGCGTTGTCCGAGGGACTAGCGGGAGTCAGACCCAGTACTTC

clone size: .
V gene: TRBV28
D gene: .
J gene: TRBJ1-1
CDR3 protein: CASRTGFPTEAFF
CDR3 DNA: TGTGCCAGCAGAACAGGGTTTCCCACTGAAGCTTTCTTT

clone size: .
V gene: TRBV10-3
D gene: .
J gene: TRBJ2-6
CDR3 protein: CAISDWTARSGANVLTF
CDR3 DNA: TGTGCCATCAGTGACTGGACAGCCCGCTCTGGGGCCAACGTCCTGACTTTC

clone size: .
V gene: TRBV3-1/TRBV3-2
D gene: TRBD2
J gene: TRBJ2-7
CDR3 protein: CASGPRERGGLHEQYF
CDR3 DNA: TGTGCCAGCGGCCCCAGGGAGCGGGGGGGCCTCCACGAGCAGTACTTC

clone size: .
V gene: TRBV15
D gene: .
J gene: TRBJ1-5
CDR3 protein: CATSRQQGPGSQHF
CDR3 DNA: TGTGCCACCAGCAGGCAGCAGGGGCCCGGGTCCCAGCATTTT

clone size: .
V gene: TRBV29-1
D gene: TRBD1
J gene: TRBJ1-1
CDR3 protein: CSVESGTGMNTEAFF
CDR3 DNA: TGCAGCGTTGAAAGTGGGACAGGGATGAACACTGAAGCTTTCTTT

clone size: .
V gene: TRBV27
D gene: TRBD1
J gene: TRBJ1-2
CDR3 protein: CASSLTGPTGNYGYTF
CDR3 DNA: TGTGCCAGCAGTTTAACCGGACCGACAGGGAACTATGGCTACACCTTC

clone size: once
V gene: TRBV4-2
D gene: TRBD2
J gene: TRBJ2-7
CDR3 protein: CASSPLAGTFYEQYF
CDR3 DNA: TGTGCCAGCAGCCCACTAGCGGGGACCTTCTACGAGCAGTACTTC

clone size: few
V gene: TRBV5-6
D gene: TRBD1
J gene: TRBJ1-2
CDR3 protein: CASSLSQGWYGYTF
CDR3 DNA: TGTGCCAGCAGCTTGTCACAGGGGTGGTATGGCTACACCTTC

clone size: .
V gene: TRBV19
D gene: .
J gene: TRBJ2-7
CDR3 protein: CASSGANGYEQYF
CDR3 DNA: TGTGCCAGTAGTGGAGCCAACGGCTACGAGCAGTACTTC

clone size: .
V gene: TRBV7-2
D gene: TRBD2
J gene: TRBJ2-1
CDR3 protein: CASSNTSGRLYEQFF
CDR3 DNA: TGTGCCAGCAGCAATACTAGCGGGAGGTTGTATGAGCAGTTCTTC

clone size: .
V gene: TRBV6-5
D gene: .
J gene: TRBJ1-2
CDR3 protein: CASSYSTSGPTYGYTF
CDR3 DNA: TGTGCCAGCAGTTACTCGACTTCCGGCCCCACCTATGGCTACACCTTC

clone size: .
V gene: TRBV12-3/TRBV12-4
D gene: .
J gene: TRBJ1-1
CDR3 protein: CASSPRVNTEAFF
CDR3 DNA: TGTGCCAGCAGTCCTCGGGTGAACACTGAAGCTTTCTTT

clone size: .
V gene: TRBV6-1
D gene: TRBD1
J gene: TRBJ1-1
CDR3 protein: CASSEDRRHVLNTEAFF
CDR3 DNA: TGTGCCAGCAGTGAGGACAGGAGACACGTGCTGAACACTGAAGCTTTCTTT

clone size: few
V gene: TRBV27
D gene: TRBD1
J gene: TRBJ2-7
CDR3 protein: CASSIGQGRYEQYF
CDR3 DNA: TGTGCCAGCAGTATTGGACAGGGGAGGTACGAGCAGTACTTC

clone size: .
V gene: TRBV5-1
D gene: TRBD1
J gene: TRBJ1-1
CDR3 protein: CASSFSSPGQLMNTEAFF
CDR3 DNA: TGCGCCAGCAGCTTCTCTAGCCCGGGACAGCTTATGAACACTGAAGCTTTCTTT

clone size: .
V gene: TRBV5-4
D gene: .
J gene: TRBJ2-4
CDR3 protein: CASSLWGGLAKNIQYF
CDR3 DNA: TGTGCCAGCAGCTTGTGGGGGGGCCTAGCCAAAAACATTCAGTACTTC

clone size: few
V gene: TRBV2
D gene: TRBD2
J gene: TRBJ2-1
CDR3 protein: CASSEEGGRGSYGEQFF
CDR3 DNA: TGTGCCAGCAGTGAAGAAGGAGGACGCGGGAGTTACGGTGAGCAGTTCTTC

clone size: .
V gene: TRBV6-4
D gene: TRBD1
J gene: TRBJ1-6
CDR3 protein: CASREQGSYNSPLHF
CDR3 DNA: TGTGCCAGCAGGGAACAGGGGTCCTATAATTCACCCCTCCACTTT

clone size: .
V gene: TRBV30
D gene: .
J gene: TRBJ1-2
CDR3 protein: CASSARGYTF
CDR3 DNA: TGTGCCTCCAGCGCGCGTGGCTACACCTTC

clone size: .
V gene: TRBV7-8
D gene: .
J gene: TRBJ1-1
CDR3 protein: CASSVPGFAEAFF
CDR3 DNA: TGTGCCAGCAGCGTGCCCGGTTTCGCTGAAGCTTTCTTT

clone size: .
V gene: TRBV5-5
D gene: .
J gene: TRBJ1-5
CDR3 protein: CASSLDRNQPQHF
CDR3 DNA: TGTGCCAGCAGCTTGGATCGGAATCAGCCCCAGCATTTT

clone size: .
V gene: TRBV6-1
D gene: .
J gene: TRBJ1-1
CDR3 protein: CASSDRVYAFF
CDR3 DNA: TGTGCCAGCAGTGACAGGGTTTATGCTTTCTTT

clone size: .
V gene: TRBV7-3
D gene: .
J gene: TRBJ2-1
CDR3 protein: CASSLQGRDEQFF
CDR3 DNA: TGTGCCAGCAGCTTACAGGGGCGGGATGAGCAGTTCTTC

clone size: .
V gene: TRBV7-9
D gene: .
J gene: TRBJ1-1
CDR3 protein: CASRADTSNTEAFF
CDR3 DNA: TGTGCCAGCAGGGCGGACACTTCGAACACTGAAGCTTTCTTT

clone size: .
V gene: TRBV7-2
D gene: .
J gene: TRBJ1-1
CDR3 protein: CATKLNRNTEAFF
CDR3 DNA: TGTGCAACTAAGCTTAACCGGAACACTGAAGCTTTCTTT

clone size: .
V gene: TRBV19
D gene: .
J gene: TRBJ2-7
CDR3 protein: CASSRDTFSYEQYF
CDR3 DNA: TGTGCCAGTAGCCGCGACACGTTCTCCTACGAGCAGTACTTC

clone size: .
V gene: TRBV30
D gene: .
J gene: TRBJ1-1
CDR3 protein: CAVRGSGFTEAFF
CDR3 DNA: TGTGCCGTCCGTGGGAGTGGTTTTACTGAAGCTTTCTTT

clone size: .
V gene: TRBV27
D gene: .
J gene: TRBJ2-3
CDR3 protein: CASSLWRESTDTQYF
CDR3 DNA: TGTGCCAGCAGTTTATGGAGGGAGAGCACAGATACGCAGTATTTT